This TCR beta chain was documented in a study of shared clonotypes between healthy human individuals. Study overall: The donors, two women and a few men, were aged 18 to 49.

Germline V gene lookup returns CDR1 SNHLY and CDR2 FYNNEI. Trimming shortened V by 4 bases and J by 6 bases, and 9 bases separated the two germline ends. The CDR3 covers 13 residues. The input for sorted-subset replicate PCRs was about 0.2 ug DNA, tens of thousands of T cell genomes. Produced via immunoSEQ multiplex PCR; TCRdb's table is partial and in-frame only. The sample lists roughly 1.4 million clones, about 98.5% occurring once. The receptor comes from a young man in good health. V gene TRBV2 combines with J gene TRBJ2-2, with a weak D call TRBD2 (5 bases). Sequenced sample: naive CD4+ T cells sorted from blood. Noted subset: CD45RA+ positively selected. CDR3 coding DNA: TGTGCCAGCAGTGTGTTGAGGGCCGGGGAGCTGTTTTTT. It translates to CASSVLRAGELFF. Supplemented by reference TRBV2 and TRBJ2-2, the full variable domain reads EPEVTQTPSHQVTQMGQEVILRCVPISNHLYFYWYRQILGQKVEFLVSFYNNEISEKSEIFDDQFSVERPDGSNFTLKIRSTKLEDSAMYFCASSVLRAGELFFGEGSRLTVL.